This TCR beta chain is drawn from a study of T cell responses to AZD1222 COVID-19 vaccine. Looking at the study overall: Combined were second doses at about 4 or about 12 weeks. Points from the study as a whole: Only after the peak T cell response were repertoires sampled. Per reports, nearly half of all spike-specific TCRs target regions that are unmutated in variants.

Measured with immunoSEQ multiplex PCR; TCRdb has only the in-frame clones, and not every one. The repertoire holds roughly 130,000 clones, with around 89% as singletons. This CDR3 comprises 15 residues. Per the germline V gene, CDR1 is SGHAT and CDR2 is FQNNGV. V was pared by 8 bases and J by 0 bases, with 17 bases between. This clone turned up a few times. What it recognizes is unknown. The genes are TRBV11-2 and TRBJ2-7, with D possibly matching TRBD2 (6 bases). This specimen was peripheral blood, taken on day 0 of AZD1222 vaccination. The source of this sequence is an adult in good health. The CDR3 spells CASSLRRGHSYEQYF. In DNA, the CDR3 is TGTGCCAGCTCTCTTAGGCGGGGTCACTCCTACGAGCAGTACTTC.